Below, 2 T cell receptor beta chains from the same sample are listed, as sequenced in a study of cytomegalovirus exposure and HLA in healthy donors. PCR was performed using 60 Vbeta and 13 Jbeta primers. Assay: immunoSEQ multiplex PCR; the TCRdb copy retains only in-frame clones and omits some. This sample carries under 200,000 clones, 75% to 85% of them seen once, and the ten largest clones take about 0.84%. The specimen sequenced was PBMCs. All receptors derive from a woman aged 18-30 years in good health and CMV-seronegative.

The chain uses TRBV10-3 and TRBJ2-5; D gene uncertain. Per the germline V gene, CDR1 is ENHRY and CDR2 is SYGVKD. CDR3 size: 13 residues. V dropped 3 bases and J dropped 1 base, with 6 bases sitting between them. Written as DNA, the CDR3 is TGTGCCATCAGTGACCACACCCAAGAGACCCAGTACTTC. This encodes CAISDHTQETQYF.

This CDR3 is CASRPSGTGYVYEQYF. Here the CDR3 DNA reads TGTGCCAGCAGGCCATCCGGGACAGGGTACGTCTACGAGCAGTACTTC. The chain has TRBV28 and TRBJ2-7, with 9 bases lining up with TRBD1. Trimming removed 6 bases from V and 3 bases from J; junction bases left unmatched: 12. The CDR3 length is 16 residues. Germline CDR1 and CDR2: MDHEN and SYDVKM. Supplemented by reference TRBV28 and TRBJ2-7, the full variable domain reads DVKVTQSSRYLVKRTGEKVFLECVQDMDHENMFWYRQDPGLGLRLIYFSYDVKMKEKGDIPEGYSVSREKKERFSLILESASTNQTSMYLCASRPSGTGYVYEQYFGPGTRLTVT.